The 20 T cell receptor beta chains listed next were all sequenced from one sample in a study of blood T cell repertoires in COVID-19. The method was immunoSEQ multiplex PCR; TCRdb's version includes in-frame clones alone and lacks a portion of them. The repertoire has 400,000 to 550,000 clones, 85% to 90% of them found once; the top ten carry over 4%. Material for sequencing was peripheral blood. The receptors come from a woman under 40 with acute or convalescent COVID-19.

This clone was seen just once. The chain recombines TRBV5-6 with TRBJ2-3, with a possible D match to TRBD2 (7 bases). Germline values: CDR1 SGHDT, CDR2 YYEEEE. V lost 6 bases, J lost 4 bases, and 18 bases lay in between. The CDR3 runs to 15 residues. CDR3 sequence: CASTPVGGAADTQYF. CDR3 DNA sequence: TGTGCCAGCACCCCGGTGGGGGGGGCCGCAGATACGCAGTATTTT.

CDR3 in DNA: TGTGCCAGCAGCCGGGGACTAGCGGGGGACCTCCAAGAGACCCAGTACTTC. Translating gives CASSRGLAGDLQETQYF. The V and J genes are TRBV7-2 and TRBJ2-5; 14 positions match TRBD2. The CDR3 extends over 17 amino acids. The junction had 6 bases not matched to a gene; V was cut back by 5 bases and J by 1 base. Per germline, CDR1 SGHTA and CDR2 FQGNSA.

This sequence joins TRBV2 and TRBJ2-3; 7 bases map to TRBD1. This CDR3 has 15 residues. Germline CDR1 and CDR2: SNHLY and FYNNEI. V shed 3 bases, J shed 1 base, and the junction held 4 bases outside the gene matches. This CDR3 reads CASSDGQGGTDTQYF. CDR3 DNA: TGTGCCAGCAGTGATGGGCAGGGGGGCACAGATACGCAGTATTTT.

V gene TRBV5-1 combines with J gene TRBJ2-1; 7 nucleotides line up with TRBD2. The CDR3 loop spans 14 amino acids. V shed 5 bases, J shed 7 bases, and the junction held 9 bases outside the gene matches. Germline CDR1 and CDR2: SGHRS and YFSETQ. The CDR3 sequence: CASRTSSVSNEQFF. The CDR3 DNA reads TGCGCCAGCAGGACTAGCTCAGTATCAAATGAGCAGTTCTTC.

The rearrangement links TRBV11-2 to TRBJ1-3; tentatively, D is TRBD1 (5 bases). V was cut by 8 bases and J by 2 bases, with 13 bases left in between. Germline CDR1 SGHAT, CDR2 FQNNGV. This CDR3 contains 14 residues. The CDR3 nucleotides are TGTGCCAGCGCGGGGCAGGATACTGGAAACACCATATATTTT. This translates into CASAGQDTGNTIYF.

A single count supports this clone. The V and J genes are TRBV7-9 and TRBJ2-1; 11 bases align to TRBD1. The CDR3 consists of 15 residues. The germline V gene has CDR1 SEHNR and CDR2 FQNEAQ (reference sequence). The ends lost 4 bases at V and 1 base at J; junction bases unmatched: 0. The CDR3 spells CASSWDRGSYNEQFF. The CDR3 bases are TGTGCCAGCAGCTGGGACAGGGGGTCCTACAATGAGCAGTTCTTC.

This chain connects TRBV30 to TRBJ2-5; TRBD1 matches 7 bases. V lost 5 bases to trimming and J lost 4 bases; unmatched junction nucleotides: 10. The length of the CDR3 is 14 residues. Germline values: CDR1 GTSNPN, CDR2 SVGIG (reference sequence). The DNA for the CDR3 is TGTGCCTGGCAGAGGACAGGAAAAGGAGAGACCCAGTACTTC. The encoded protein is CAWQRTGKGETQYF.

The chain recombines TRBV9 with TRBJ2-1, with D possibly matching TRBD1 (6 bases). Trimming removed 3 bases at V and 3 bases at J, with 13 bases between. The CDR3 spans 15 residues. Germline V gene data show CDR1 as SGDLS and CDR2 as YYNGEE. In DNA, the CDR3 is TGTGCCAGCAGCGACCATGGGGGACACTACAATGAGCAGTTCTTC. Its protein is CASSDHGGHYNEQFF.

This chain joins TRBV5-1 and TRBJ1-6; 8 nucleotides match TRBD1. The CDR3 has 14 residues. The V gene end was trimmed by 4 bases and the J gene end by 9 bases; junction bases not matched to a gene: 6. CDR1 SGHRS and CDR2 YFSETQ come from the germline V gene. The CDR3 DNA reads TGCGCCAGCAGCGGGGGTGACAGGGGTTCACCCCTCCACTTT. It codes for CASSGGDRGSPLHF.

V usage is TRBV3-1 (or the pseudogene TRBV3-2) and J usage is TRBJ1-4, with a weak D call TRBD1 (6 bases). The CDR3 runs 14 residues. Germline values: CDR1 LGHDT, CDR2 YNNKEL (reference sequence). The ends were cut back, 1 base at V and 12 bases at J, with 15 bases in the middle. The CDR3 sequence: CASSQGGTRGELFF. CDR3 DNA sequence: TGTGCCAGCAGCCAAGGGGGGACACGAGGAGAACTGTTTTTT.

The chain carries TRBV6-7 and TRBJ2-6, with D possibly being TRBD1 (6 bases). TRBV6-7 is an ORF, with its function uncertain. The CDR3 is 13 residues long. V dropped 10 bases and J dropped 0 bases, with 7 bases sitting between them. For the CDR3, the DNA is TGTGCCACGACAGGCTCTGGGGCCAACGTCCTGACTTTC. Translated: CATTGSGANVLTF.

V is TRBV30 and J is TRBJ2-3; no firm D call. V was clipped by 4 bases and J by 3 bases, with 8 bases between them. The length of the CDR3 is 12 residues. Germline CDR1 is GTSNPN and CDR2 is SVGIG (reference sequence). CDR3 protein: CAWNFFTDTQYF. The CDR3 bases are TGTGCCTGGAACTTTTTTACAGATACGCAGTATTTT.

This chain joins TRBV12-5 and TRBJ2-5; a possible D gene is TRBD2 (7 bases). The germline gives CDR1 LGHNT, CDR2 FRNRAP. The V and J ends lost 0 bases and 2 bases respectively, with 16 bases between them. This CDR3 region has 17 residues. The CDR3 DNA follows: TGTGCTAGTGGTTTGGTACTAGGGGGAGGGTTGCAAGAGACCCAGTACTTC. This codes for CASGLVLGGGLQETQYF.

The chain has TRBV3-1 (or the pseudogene TRBV3-2) and TRBJ2-4, with TRBD2 matching over 8 bases. After removal of 5 bases from V and 9 bases from J, the junction contained 9 bases not matched to a gene. The germline V gene has CDR1 LGHDT and CDR2 YNNKEL (reference sequence). The length of the CDR3 is 14 residues. The CDR3, as DNA: TGTGCCAGCAGCTACGGGGGGGCGCGGGTCATTCAGTACTTC. Amino acid sequence: CASSYGGARVIQYF.

V is TRBV7-9 and J is TRBJ2-6; 7 positions match TRBD1. CDR3 size: 17 residues. CDR1 and CDR2 (germline): SEHNR, FQNEAQ (reference sequence). V gave up 3 bases and J gave up 0 bases; unmatched junction bases: 5. The CDR3 DNA follows: TGTGCCAGCAGCTTCCCGGGACAGTTCTCTGGGGCCAACGTCCTGACTTTC. It is translated as CASSFPGQFSGANVLTF.

V gene TRBV27 combines with J gene TRBJ1-5; 8 bases map to TRBD1. Germline CDR1 is MNHEY and CDR2 is SMNVEV (reference sequence). The junction had 9 bases not matched to a gene; V was cut back by 6 bases and J by 11 bases. The CDR3 totals 13 residues. The CDR3 loop reads CASSGQGPLAQHF. The CDR3 DNA reads as TGTGCCAGCAGCGGACAGGGACCCTTGGCCCAGCATTTT.

This clone appeared once. The CDR3 DNA is TGTGCCAGTAGGGACAGGGAAGGGGGAACCGGGGAGCTGTTTTTT. Translating gives CASRDREGGTGELFF. The chain employs TRBV19 and TRBJ2-2; 8 bases fit TRBD1. From germline, CDR1 is LNHDA and CDR2 SQIVND (reference sequence). J was trimmed by 5 bases and V by 6 bases; bases with no gene match: 8. CDR3 length: 15 amino acids.

The chain uses TRBV7-3 and TRBJ2-5, with D hard to call. The V gene's germline CDR1 is SGHTA and CDR2 FQGTGA. The CDR3 runs to 13 residues. Trimming pared 2 bases from V and 3 bases from J, leaving 7 bases between. The CDR3 loop is CASSLYEEETQYF. CDR3 sequence (DNA): TGTGCCAGCAGCTTATACGAGGAAGAGACCCAGTACTTC.

The chain recombines TRBV15 with TRBJ2-5; 11 bases are a match to TRBD2. The germline V gene has CDR1 LNHNV and CDR2 YYDKDF (reference sequence). The junction had 5 bases not matched to a gene; V was cut back by 5 bases and J by 3 bases. The CDR3 consists of 15 residues. For the CDR3, the DNA is TGTGCCACCAGCGTTAGCGGGGGGGCGGAAGAGACCCAGTACTTC. As protein: CATSVSGGAEETQYF.

The chain employs TRBV10-3 and TRBJ2-1; tentative D call: TRBD1 (5 bases). The CDR3 totals 14 residues. V dropped 4 bases and J dropped 3 bases, with 10 bases sitting between them. Germline CDR1 and CDR2: ENHRY and SYGVKD. This CDR3 reads CAISGDRSYNEQFF. As DNA, the CDR3 is TGTGCCATCAGTGGAGACAGAAGCTACAATGAGCAGTTCTTC.